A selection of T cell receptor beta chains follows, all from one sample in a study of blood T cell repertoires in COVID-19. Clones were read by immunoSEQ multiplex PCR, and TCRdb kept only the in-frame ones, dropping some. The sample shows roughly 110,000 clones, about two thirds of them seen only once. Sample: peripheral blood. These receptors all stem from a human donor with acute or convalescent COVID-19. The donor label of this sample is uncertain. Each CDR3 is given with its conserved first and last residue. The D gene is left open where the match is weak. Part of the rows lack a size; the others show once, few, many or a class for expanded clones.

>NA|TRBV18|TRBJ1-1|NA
TGTGCCAGCTCGTACAGCACTGAAGCTTTCTTT
CASSYSTEAFF
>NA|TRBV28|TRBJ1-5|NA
TGTGCCAGCAGTTTTTGGGGCTGGGATAGCAATCAGCCCCAGCATTTT
CASSFWGWDSNQPQHF
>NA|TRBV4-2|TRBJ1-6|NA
TGTGCCAGCAGCCAAGAGGACAGCGTTAATTCACCCCTCCACTTT
CASSQEDSVNSPLHF
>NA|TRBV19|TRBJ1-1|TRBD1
TGTGCCAGTAGCCTCCGGGACAGCTACATGAACACTGAAGCTTTCTTT
CASSLRDSYMNTEAFF
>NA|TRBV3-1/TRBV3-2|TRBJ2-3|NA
TGTGCCAGCAGCCAAAGGACAAGCACAGATACGCAGTATTTT
CASSQRTSTDTQYF
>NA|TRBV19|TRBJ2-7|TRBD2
TGTGCCAGTAGTATAGGACTAGCGGGGGCCTACGAGCAGTACTTC
CASSIGLAGAYEQYF
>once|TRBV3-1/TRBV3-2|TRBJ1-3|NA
TGTGCCAGCAGCCAATATGGAGGGCAGGGAAACACCATATATTTT
CASSQYGGQGNTIYF
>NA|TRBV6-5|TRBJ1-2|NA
TGTGCCAGCAGTTACGGACAGCCTGATGGCTACACCTTC
CASSYGQPDGYTF
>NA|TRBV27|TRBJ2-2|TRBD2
TGTGCCAGCAGACTAGCGGGCACCGGGGAGCTGTTTTTT
CASRLAGTGELFF
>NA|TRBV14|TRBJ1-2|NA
TGTGCCAGCAGCCAAGGACATCCTGGACAGAATGGCTACACCTTC
CASSQGHPGQNGYTF
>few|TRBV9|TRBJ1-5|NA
TGTGCCAGCAGCGCCTGGGCCAGCAATCAGCCCCAGCATTTT
CASSAWASNQPQHF
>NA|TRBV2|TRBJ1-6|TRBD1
TGTGCCAGCAGTGGCCCGGACAGGGACTCACCCCTCCACTTT
CASSGPDRDSPLHF
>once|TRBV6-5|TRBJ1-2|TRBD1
TGTGCCAGCAGTACAGGGGGCTGGGCCTATGGCTACACCTTC
CASSTGGWAYGYTF
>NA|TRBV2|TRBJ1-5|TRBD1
TGTGCCAGCACTCCCCGGTCAGGGGGCGGGCAGCCCCAGCATTTT
CASTPRSGGGQPQHF
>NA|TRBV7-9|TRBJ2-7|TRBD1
TGTGCCAGCAGCTCCGGGACAGGGGCCTCCTACGAGCAGTACTTC
CASSSGTGASYEQYF
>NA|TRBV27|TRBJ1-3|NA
TGTGCCAGCAGTCCGATAAGTATTACAGGGACTGGAAACACCATATATTTT
CASSPISITGTGNTIYF
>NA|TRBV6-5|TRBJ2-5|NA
TGTGCCAGCAGTTTAACGCGGCAGCGGGCCCAGTACTTC
CASSLTRQRAQYF
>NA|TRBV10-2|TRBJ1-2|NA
TGCGCCAGCAGTGTAAACAGGGAAGGCTACACCTTC
CASSVNREGYTF
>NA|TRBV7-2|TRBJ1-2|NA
TGTGCCACATGGAGGGGCCGGGGCTATGGCTACACCTTC
CATWRGRGYGYTF